This TCR beta chain originates from a study of T-cell memory formation after mild COVID-19. The germline V gene encodes CDR1 LGHNA and CDR2 YSLEER. Unmatched junction bases numbered 7, after V lost 1 base and J lost 9 bases. The CDR3 spans 14 residues. This clonotype has just a few counts. TCRdb called the 5' RACE reads again in MiXCR, with one record for every CDR3 protein. This sample carries 350,000 or so distinct CDR3 sequences, roughly 21% of them seen once, and the ten largest clones take under 15%. The chain links TRBV4-3 to TRBJ2-7, with 9 bases matching TRBD2. The receptor was derived from an adult woman who had mild COVID-19 (a few samples of this study predate the infection). Cell type and time point are not known. The sequenced material came from PBMCs or a T cell subset sorted from them (not recorded which). The CDR3: CASSQAAGGGWQYF. As DNA, the CDR3 is TGCGCCAGCAGCCAAGCAGCGGGAGGAGGGTGGCAGTACTTC.